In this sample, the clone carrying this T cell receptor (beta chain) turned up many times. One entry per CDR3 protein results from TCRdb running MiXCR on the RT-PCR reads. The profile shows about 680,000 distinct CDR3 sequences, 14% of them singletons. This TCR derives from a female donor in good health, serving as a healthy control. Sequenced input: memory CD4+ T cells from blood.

The CDR3 DNA reads TGCAGTGCTAGCCGGAACACAGATACGCAGTATTTT. This codes for CSASRNTDTQYF. The gene calls are TRBV20-1 and TRBJ2-3, with D unresolved. Trimming stripped 3 bases from V and 2 bases from J, with 6 bases between. The germline CDR1 and CDR2 sequences are DFQATT and SNEGSKA (reference sequence). The CDR3 length is 12 residues.